These T cell receptor beta chains were read from a single sample in a study of Graves' ophthalmopathy and Graves' hyperthyroidism. TCRdb called the multiplex PCR reads again in MiXCR, with one record for every CDR3 protein. The table includes around 600,000 distinct CDR3 sequences, approximately 39% detected once. Sequencing input: peripheral blood. All receptors come from an adult man with Graves' ophthalmopathy. CDR3s include the opening cysteine and the closing phenylalanine or tryptophan. A D gene is named only where the DNA matches it firmly. Clone size is shown for a subset of rows, as once, few, many or a class of expanded clone.

. TRBJ1-3 . TRBV3-1 TGTGCCAGCAGCCAGTCCACGGGATACTCTGGAAACACCATATATTTT CASSQSTGYSGNTIYF
. TRBJ1-4 few TRBV4-3 TGCGCCAGCAGCCAAGGACTTCGGGTTCGTGGGGAAAAACTGTTTTTT CASSQGLRVRGEKLFF
. TRBJ2-5 . TRBV29-1 TGCAGCGTGGCGGGACGGAGCGGACAAGAGACCCAGTACTTC CSVAGRSGQETQYF
TRBD2 TRBJ2-5 . TRBV29-1 TGCAGCGCGGGGGCAGCGGGGGGAAGGGAGACCCAGTACTTC CSAGAAGGRETQYF
TRBD2 TRBJ2-7 . TRBV29-1 TGCAGCGTTGAATACACCGGGACTAGCGGGGGTTACGAGCAGTACTTC CSVEYTGTSGGYEQYF
TRBD1 TRBJ2-7 . TRBV25-1 TGTGCCAGCAGTGAAAGTGCAGGGGGACAGGCCTACGAGCAGTACTTC CASSESAGGQAYEQYF
. TRBJ2-7 . TRBV7-9 TGCGCCAGCAGCCAAGATTGGGCGAGGTGGACGCCGACCTACGAGCAGTACTTC CASSQDWARWTPTYEQYF
. TRBJ2-6 . TRBV10-3 TGTGCCATCAGTCACAGGGAGAGCTCTGGGGCCAACGTCCTGACTTTC CAISHRESSGANVLTF
TRBD1 TRBJ1-2 many TRBV5-1 TGCGCCAGCAGCCCACTAACGACAGGGGGCAATGGCTACACCTTC CASSPLTTGGNGYTF
. TRBJ2-6 few TRBV24-1 TGTGCCAGCTCACCACCCGCAGGGGTCACTGGGGCCAACGTCCTGACTTTC CASSPPAGVTGANVLTF
. TRBJ1-2 few TRBV12-3/TRBV12-4 TGTGCCAGCAGTTTGAGTGGCTCCGGTGGCTACACCTTC CASSLSGSGGYTF
TRBD1 TRBJ2-1 . TRBV7-2 TGTGCCAGCAGCTCGGGGACAGGGCATGCTTATGAGCAGTTCTTC CASSSGTGHAYEQFF
. TRBJ2-7 . TRBV29-1 TGCAGCCTTACTAGGACATCGGGCTACGAGCAGTACTTC CSLTRTSGYEQYF
. TRBJ1-1 many TRBV11-2 TGTGCCAGCAGCTTACTATTCAGGGACACTGAAGCTTTCTTT CASSLLFRDTEAFF
. TRBJ2-7 . TRBV2 TGTGCCAGCAGTGATCGCAACCGGGACCACCACGAGCAGTACTTC CASSDRNRDHHEQYF
. TRBJ1-2 . TRBV30 TGTGCTCGAAGGCCCGGGGATGGCTACACCTTC CARRPGDGYTF
TRBD1 TRBJ2-7 . TRBV29-1 TGCAGCGTTCAGGACAGGGGCCGATACGAGCAGTACTTC CSVQDRGRYEQYF
. TRBJ1-1 many TRBV29-1 TGCAGCGGTACAGGGTTGAACACTGAAGCTTTCTTT CSGTGLNTEAFF
TRBD2 TRBJ2-1 many TRBV24-1 TGTGCCACCAGTCCAGCGGGAGCGTACAATGAGCAGTTCTTC CATSPAGAYNEQFF
. TRBJ1-3 many TRBV15 TGTGCCACCAGCAGAGATGGGAGGAGTTCTGGAAACACCATATATTTT CATSRDGRSSGNTIYF
. TRBJ1-5 many TRBV29-1 TGCAGCGTAGAGACGGTGTTGGAGCATTTT CSVETVLEHF
TRBD1 TRBJ1-4 . TRBV20-1 TGCAGTGCTAGATCCGGGACAGGAGAGAATGAAAAACTGTTTTTT CSARSGTGENEKLFF
TRBD1 TRBJ1-3 many TRBV25-1 TGTGCCAGCACTCCGGGACAGGACTCTGGAAACACCATATATTTT CASTPGQDSGNTIYF
. TRBJ1-1 . TRBV10-3 TGTGCTAGAGAAGACAGCAGGAACACTGAAGCTTTCTTT CAREDSRNTEAFF
. TRBJ1-1 many TRBV7-2 TGTGCCAGCAGCCTCAATTATGAAGCTTTCTTT CASSLNYEAFF
. TRBJ1-2 many TRBV15 TGTGCCACCAGCTATGAGCCTTATGGCTACACCTTC CATSYEPYGYTF
. TRBJ1-2 . TRBV4-1 TGCGCCAGCAGCCAAACAGGTGGCGGGAACTATGGCTACACCTTC CASSQTGGGNYGYTF
. TRBJ1-1 . TRBV29-1 TGCAGCGTTGATTGGCGAGGGATGAACACTGAAGCTTTCTTT CSVDWRGMNTEAFF
. TRBJ2-2 . TRBV11-1 TGTGCCAGCAGCTTTTCCTCGGGCCTCGCCGCCGGGGAGCTGTTTTTT CASSFSSGLAAGELFF
TRBD1 TRBJ1-2 many TRBV11-2 TGTGCCAGCAGCTTAGGGAACAGGGGCGTTGTCTATGGCTACACCTTC CASSLGNRGVVYGYTF
. TRBJ1-2 . TRBV29-1 TGCAGCGTTGGTGGGCTGCTAGATGGCTACACCTTC CSVGGLLDGYTF
TRBD1 TRBJ2-7 . TRBV29-1 TGCAGCGTTGAGGGGACAGGGACCCGTGGGGATTTC CSVEGTGTRGDF
. TRBJ1-1 . TRBV9 TGCGCCAGCAGCATGGGGGGGAACACTGAAGCTTTCTTT CASSMGGNTEAFF
. TRBJ1-1 . TRBV10-2 TGCGCCAGCAGTGAGGGGAACAGCATGAACACTGAAGCTTTCTTT CASSEGNSMNTEAFF
TRBD1 TRBJ1-2 . TRBV24-1 TGTGCCACCAGTGCTGGAACAGGGGAGTCCGTCTATGGCTACACCTTC CATSAGTGESVYGYTF
TRBD2 TRBJ2-5 few TRBV12-5 TGTGCTAGTGGTTTGACTCCCCCAACTAGCGAGAGAGGAGAGACCCAGTACTTC CASGLTPPTSERGETQYF
. TRBJ1-4 . TRBV25-1 TGTGCCAGCAGTGAAGGGGGGCACACTGATGAAAAACTGTTTTTT CASSEGGHTDEKLFF